These 16 T cell receptor beta chains came from one sample sequenced in a study of beta chain features in type 1 diabetes. As every portion of the isolated RNA was reverse transcribed, the sequencing read expressed TCRB transcripts. The assay was immunoSEQ multiplex PCR, and TCRdb's table has in-frame clones only and misses some. Here the sample spans hundreds of thousands of clones, 15% to 19% being singletons. Sequences were obtained from naive CD4+ T cells from blood. These TCRs come from a man aged 18 to 30 in good health.

CDR3 sequence reads: CASTSFRGTYSEQYF. The CDR3 region has the DNA TGTGCCAGCACTTCTTTCAGGGGTACCTATAGCGAGCAGTACTTC. The chain joins TRBV28 to TRBJ2-7; tentatively, D is TRBD1 (6 bases). Germline CDR1 reads MDHEN; CDR2 reads SYDVKM. CDR3 length: 15 amino acids. Trimming took 7 bases from V and 6 from J, leaving 22 bases between them.

Worth noting for this clone: Other DNA sequences in the same sample also yield this CDR3. The genes are TRBV18 and TRBJ2-7; the D gene is possibly TRBD1 (6 bases). The CDR3 runs 14 residues. Germline values: CDR1 KGHSH, CDR2 LQKENI. Trimming cost V 4 bases and J 0 bases, with 10 bases left between them. The CDR3 region is CASSRDRSSYEQYF. In DNA, the CDR3 is TGTGCCAGCTCACGAGACAGGAGCTCCTACGAGCAGTACTTC.

The chain carries TRBV18 and TRBJ1-1; tentative D call: TRBD1 (6 bases). The CDR3 contains 16 residues. The germline V gene encodes CDR1 KGHSH and CDR2 LQKENI. The V end was cut by 4 bases, the J end by 3 bases, with 18 bases between. The CDR3 loop reads CASSLPRGTGDTEAFF. DNA of the CDR3: TGTGCCAGCTCACTCCCCAGGGGTACGGGGGACACTGAAGCTTTCTTT.

This chain uses TRBV29-1 with TRBJ2-5, with 9 bases that match TRBD1. TRBJ2-7 explains the end of the DNA better; the J call may be wrong. The CDR3 is 13 residues long. Looked up from germline, CDR1 is SQVTM and CDR2 is ANQGSEA. The CDR3 loop is CSVGTGAAYEQYF. DNA for the CDR3: TGCAGCGTTGGGACAGGGGCCGCCTACGAGCAGTACTTC.

In this sample, this clone turned up a few times. This sequence joins TRBV6-5 and TRBJ1-5; D uncertain. The CDR3 covers 14 residues. The germline CDR1 and CDR2 sequences are MNHEY and SVGAGI. Trimming took 4 bases from V and 3 from J, leaving 10 bases between them. The CDR3 reads CASSLAPTNQPQHF. CDR3 sequence (DNA): TGTGCCAGCAGTTTAGCCCCAACCAATCAGCCCCAGCATTTT.

The rearrangement joins TRBV9 to TRBJ2-2; TRBD1 is a possible D gene (5 bases). Trimming removed 0 bases from V and 5 bases from J, with 11 bases in between. Germline V gene sequence: CDR1 SGDLS, CDR2 YYNGEE. The CDR3 is 15 amino acids. The CDR3 DNA follows: TGTGCCAGCAGCGTAGTGGGGCAGATAACCGGGGAGCTGTTTTTT. Translating it yields CASSVVGQITGELFF.

This clone was counted only a few times. The genes are TRBV11-1 and TRBJ1-2; D is possibly TRBD1 (6 bases). The CDR3 is made up of 14 amino acids. V was trimmed by 4 bases and J by 3 bases, leaving 12 bases between them. Germline CDR1 and CDR2: SGHAT and FQDESV (reference sequence). CDR3 sequence: CASSSQGRDYGYTF. DNA for the CDR3: TGTGCCAGCAGCTCTCAGGGGAGGGACTATGGCTACACCTTC.

The V call is TRBV7-6, the J call TRBJ2-5, with 7 bases fitting TRBD2. Per the germline V gene, CDR1 is SGHVS and CDR2 is FNYEAQ. The length of the CDR3 is 15 residues. V lost 1 base to trimming and J lost 4 bases; unmatched junction nucleotides: 6. Here the CDR3 DNA reads TGTGCCAGCAGCTTAGTAAGACTAGCCGGAGAGACCCAGTACTTC. This gives the protein CASSLVRLAGETQYF. The variable domain in full, with the rest retrieved from reference TRBV7-6 and TRBJ2-5, is GAGVSQSPRYKVTKRGQDVALRCDPISGHVSLYWYRQALGQGPEFLTYFNYEAQQDKSGLPNDRFSAERPEGSISTLTIQRTEQRDSAMYRCASSLVRLAGETQYFGPGTRLLVL.

The rearrangement uses TRBV14 and TRBJ1-2; no firm D call. With 0 bases removed from V and 8 bases from J, the gap between germline ends came to 7 bases. CDR1 is SGHDN, CDR2 FVKESK, per germline. The CDR3 spans 12 residues. The CDR3 here is CASSQDLRGYTF. The CDR3 DNA reads as TGTGCCAGCAGCCAAGATTTACGAGGCTACACCTTC.

The gene calls are TRBV4-2 and TRBJ2-3; 12 nucleotides agree with TRBD2. The CDR3 runs to 16 residues. CDR1 is LGHNA and CDR2 is YNFKEQ in the germline V gene. V was pared by 6 bases and J by 2 bases, with 6 bases of the junction left unmatched. The CDR3 DNA sequence: TGTGCCAGCAGAAAGACTAGCGGGAGTTTCACAGATACGCAGTATTTT. Translation: CASRKTSGSFTDTQYF.

V is TRBV28 and J is TRBJ2-4, with D possibly being TRBD1 or TRBD2 (5 bases each). Germline V gene lookup returns CDR1 MDHEN and CDR2 SYDVKM. Trimming took off 5 bases at V and 0 bases at J, with 8 bases between the two ends. This CDR3 is 14 amino acids long. CDR3: CASSGGIAKNIQYF. Written as DNA, the CDR3 is TGTGCCAGCAGTGGGGGTATAGCCAAAAACATTCAGTACTTC.

As concerns this clone: Additional DNA sequences in this sample encode the identical CDR3. The chain is built from TRBV9 and TRBJ1-1, with no clear D. The CDR3 runs 13 residues. V gave up 0 bases and J gave up 4 bases, with 7 bases separating them. Germline V gene data show CDR1 as SGDLS and CDR2 as YYNGEE. CDR3: CASSVGRVTEAFF. The CDR3 DNA sequence: TGTGCCAGCAGCGTAGGGAGGGTCACTGAAGCTTTCTTT.

J is TRBJ2-4 and V is TRBV29-1; D possibly corresponds to TRBD1 (6 bases). V was shortened by 7 bases and J by 2 bases, with 12 bases between the two germline ends. The CDR3 is 13 amino acids. Looked up from germline, CDR1 is SQVTM and CDR2 is ANQGSEA. The CDR3 loop is CSATGSTKNIQYF. Here the CDR3 DNA reads TGCAGCGCGACAGGAAGCACCAAAAACATTCAGTACTTC.

This clone has a handful of counts. This chain connects TRBV4-1 to TRBJ1-2, with D unresolved. The CDR3 consists of 15 residues. Deletions cut 0 bases from V and 2 bases from J, with 10 bases between. Germline CDR1 is MGHRA and CDR2 is YSYEKL. The CDR3 coding sequence is TGCGCCAGCAGCCAAGATCGTGACTGGAACTATGGCTACACCTTC. Protein sequence: CASSQDRDWNYGYTF.

This clone was counted only a few times. The genes are TRBV7-9 and TRBJ1-1; D unclear. The CDR3 spans 15 residues. Germline-derived CDR1 and CDR2 are SEHNR and FQNEAQ (reference sequence). V gave up 4 bases and J gave up 1 base, with 13 bases separating them. Written as DNA, the CDR3 is TGTGCCAGCAGCTCCGGGTCACAGCCGAACACTGAAGCTTTCTTT. Its translation: CASSSGSQPNTEAFF.

This sequence joins TRBV18 and TRBJ1-2; 7 positions match TRBD1. This CDR3 has 14 amino acids. The V segment lost 4 bases and the J segment 0 bases; nucleotides outside the gene matches: 2. CDR1 and CDR2 from the germline V gene are KGHSH and LQKENI. The CDR3 nucleotides are TGTGCCAGCTCACGGGACAGAACTAACTATGGCTACACCTTC. Translation: CASSRDRTNYGYTF.